The following is a T cell receptor (beta chain) sequence with its context. This record comes from a study of blood T cell repertoires in COVID-19. Whole-study context: The study drew acute and convalescent COVID-19 samples from the United States, Italy and Spain. Sources were T cells, B-cell-depleted T cells, or PBMCs; the material itself was cDNA or gDNA.

The germline V gene encodes CDR1 MNHEY and CDR2 SVGAGI. The V and J ends lost 8 bases and 11 bases, in that order; junction bases with no gene match: 10. CDR3 length equals 14 residues. Source study methods: Reference gene primers were amplified, and this amplification served to estimate nucleated cell counts. Sequenced by immunoSEQ multiplex PCR; TCRdb stores in-frame clones only, minus some. The V and J calls and clone size come from that table; D and trimming were worked out from the DNA. The sample lists hundreds of thousands of clones; approximately 86% were seen once. This chain connects TRBV6-5 to TRBJ1-6; 9 nucleotides line up with TRBD1. Specimen: peripheral blood. This receptor was identified in a middle-aged man with acute or convalescent COVID-19. In DNA form, the CDR3 reads TGTGCCAGCCTCCGAGGGACAGGGACGACACCCCTCCACTTT. Its protein is CASLRGTGTTPLHF.